The rows below give T cell receptor beta chains drawn from one sample of a study of T cell repertoires in ileal Crohn's disease. Profiled with immunoSEQ multiplex PCR; TCRdb holds only in-frame clones, not every one. This sample has approximately 16,000 clones, with under 95% found just once. The specimen was ileal tissue. These receptors came from an adult with Crohn's disease. CDR3s leave out the opening cysteine and the closing phenylalanine or tryptophan. A D gene is named only where the DNA matches it firmly.

J gene: TRBJ2-5
D gene: -
V gene: TRBV5-1
CDR3 protein: ASSLNMVGLGETQY

J gene: TRBJ2-3
D gene: -
V gene: TRBV5-1
CDR3 protein: ASSSQQGYPDTQY

J gene: TRBJ1-4
D gene: TRBD1
V gene: TRBV10-1
CDR3 protein: ASEGQGALTNEKLF

J gene: TRBJ1-2
D gene: -
V gene: TRBV6-5
CDR3 protein: ASRIDFNYGYT

J gene: TRBJ2-1
D gene: -
V gene: TRBV19
CDR3 protein: ASSIGHRSKYNEQF

J gene: TRBJ1-4
D gene: -
V gene: TRBV7-7
CDR3 protein: ASSLGTPGPYEKLF

J gene: TRBJ1-4
D gene: TRBD1
V gene: TRBV5-4
CDR3 protein: ASSLGTGGEKLF

J gene: TRBJ2-1
D gene: -
V gene: TRBV11-3
CDR3 protein: ASSSGVGEQF

J gene: TRBJ1-5
D gene: -
V gene: TRBV4-1
CDR3 protein: ASSQGVRDYSNQPQH

J gene: TRBJ2-1
D gene: TRBD2
V gene: TRBV7-6
CDR3 protein: ASSLLAGGISSYNEQF

J gene: TRBJ1-2
D gene: -
V gene: TRBV6-1
CDR3 protein: ASSEGGFRNYGYT

J gene: TRBJ2-7
D gene: TRBD1
V gene: TRBV7-8
CDR3 protein: ASSGRTGGEQY

J gene: TRBJ1-6
D gene: TRBD1
V gene: TRBV6-1
CDR3 protein: ATLGTGRSPLH

J gene: TRBJ2-7
D gene: TRBD2
V gene: TRBV4-3
CDR3 protein: ASSPTSGGDYEQY

J gene: TRBJ1-4
D gene: -
V gene: TRBV1
CDR3 protein: TSSRATASTTNEKLF

J gene: TRBJ2-5
D gene: -
V gene: TRBV19
CDR3 protein: ASSGSPGETQY

J gene: TRBJ1-2
D gene: -
V gene: TRBV14
CDR3 protein: ASSQTRDTVYGYT

J gene: TRBJ2-1
D gene: -
V gene: TRBV2
CDR3 protein: ASTTQGEQF

J gene: TRBJ2-3
D gene: TRBD1
V gene: TRBV5-5
CDR3 protein: ASSLVGQGFTDTQY

J gene: TRBJ1-4
D gene: TRBD1
V gene: TRBV5-6
CDR3 protein: ASSRAGTGLNEKLF

J gene: TRBJ1-2
D gene: TRBD1
V gene: TRBV4-2
CDR3 protein: ASSGRGQQFSGYT

J gene: TRBJ2-7
D gene: -
V gene: TRBV14
CDR3 protein: ASSQYASSSEQY

J gene: TRBJ1-3
D gene: -
V gene: TRBV28
CDR3 protein: ASSFRTASGNTIY

J gene: TRBJ2-3
D gene: -
V gene: TRBV7-9
CDR3 protein: ASREEADTQY

J gene: TRBJ1-1
D gene: -
V gene: TRBV28
CDR3 protein: ASSPRRRDAF

J gene: TRBJ1-5
D gene: -
V gene: TRBV10-3
CDR3 protein: AISEGRPRAQPQH

J gene: TRBJ2-3
D gene: TRBD2
V gene: TRBV27
CDR3 protein: ASSLPALAGGSWRGTQY

J gene: TRBJ1-6
D gene: TRBD1
V gene: TRBV28
CDR3 protein: ASSPDRVPSPLH